The TCR beta chain described here comes from a study of blood T cell repertoires in COVID-19. Study context: T cells, B-cell-depleted T cells, or PBMCs supplied cDNA or gDNA.

The study counted Cohort 3 donors as recovered given two negative PCRs, clearance, or symptom resolution. Sequencing used immunoSEQ multiplex PCR; TCRdb keeps in-frame clones, though not all of them. The sample holds more than 150,000 clones, 70% to 80% seen once. The origin of this receptor is a woman aged 50 to 60 who had recovered from COVID-19. The sample was PBMCs or T cells enriched from blood (not recorded which).

The CDR3 DNA is TGTGCCAGCAGTCCTCCTACCTCCCAAGAGACCCAGTACTTC. This translates into CASSPPTSQETQYF. The rearrangement links TRBV3-1 (or the pseudogene TRBV3-2) to TRBJ2-5; no clear D gene. Germline V gene lookup returns CDR1 LGHDT and CDR2 YNNKEL (reference sequence). V was shortened by 6 bases and J by 1 base, with 12 bases between the two germline ends. There are 14 residues in the CDR3.